The present entry profiles one TCR beta chain with its context. What it recognizes is unknown. This entry belongs to a study of shared clonotypes between healthy human individuals. Study-level results: Sequencing depth was expected to affect clonotype sharing among donors.

Sequencing was at deep level. Clones were read by immunoSEQ multiplex PCR, and TCRdb kept only the in-frame ones, dropping some. The sample holds about 490,000 clones, about 72% seen once. This CDR3 spans 14 amino acids. Germline loops: CDR1 MDHEN, CDR2 SYDVKM. V lost 5 bases, J lost 7 bases, and 17 bases lay in between. What was sequenced was PBMCs. The chain couples TRBV28 to TRBJ1-2; weak D call: TRBD1 (6 bases). This receptor was obtained from a woman aged 40 to 55 in good health. Some clones in this sample may be carry-over from other donors' samples. The CDR3 sequence: CASSPSLGGSGYTF. The CDR3 nucleotides are TGTGCCAGCAGTCCTAGTCTGGGGGGCTCTGGCTACACCTTC.